This paragraph reports one TCR beta chain. Healthy bone marrow donors formed the donor group. This record comes from a study of cytomegalovirus exposure and HLA in healthy donors. PCR involved 60 Vbeta and 13 Jbeta primers. Clones were sequenced by immunoSEQ multiplex PCR, and TCRdb holds only the in-frame ones, with some missing. Its table records about 130,000 clones. V trimming: 7 bases; J trimming: 10 bases; junction bases outside the gene matches: 8. Germline CDR1 reads MNHNS; CDR2 reads SASEGT. The CDR3 extends over 14 amino acids. This rearrangement joins TRBV6-1 to TRBJ1-6; 9 bases agree with TRBD1. The sequence derives from a woman aged 40 to 49 in good health and CMV-seropositive. Sequencing used PBMCs. This CDR3 reads CASNPDRGHSPLHF. CDR3 DNA sequence: TGTGCCAGCAACCCGGACAGGGGTCACTCACCCCTCCACTTT.